This T cell receptor beta chain originates from a study of T-cell reconstitution after alpha-beta-depleted transplantation in children. This clonotype was seen a handful of times. The authors prepared the TCRbeta library with unique molecular identifiers. MiXCR, applied by TCRdb to the PCR reads, yields one record per CDR3 protein. The data contain approximately 340,000 distinct CDR3 sequences, about a tenth of them singletons. This specimen consisted of PBMCs from the stem cell graft donor, obtained from the stem cell graft. The receptor was derived from a human donor who donated a stem cell graft to a child with acute lymphoblastic leukemia.

The CDR3 DNA follows: TGTGCCAGCAGTCAGCGGGAAGGGGCCTACAATGAGCAGTTCTTC. This gives the protein CASSQREGAYNEQFF. V and J are TRBV9 and TRBJ2-1; 7 bases align to TRBD2. The CDR3 is 15 amino acids. Germline V gene sequence: CDR1 SGDLS, CDR2 YYNGEE. V was pared by 5 bases and J by 2 bases, with 7 bases of the junction left unmatched.